These T cell receptor beta chains were read from a single sample in a study of graft-versus-host responses after intestinal transplantation. No antigen is known for these receptors. The protocol was immunoSEQ multiplex PCR, while the TCRdb copy is restricted to in-frame clones and leaves out a portion. This sample has some 110,000 clones, with approximately 92% found just once. The sample here was unstimulated CD4+ T cells sorted from spleen or lymph node cells, taken before transplant. Receptors originate from a human donor who was the organ donor for an intestinal transplant. Each CDR3 is given with its conserved first and last residue. A D gene is named only where the DNA matches it firmly. The size field is filled for only some rows; it gives once, few, many or a size class.

>NA|TRBV6-1|NA|TRBJ2-1
TGTGCCAGCAGTGTTGGTAGCGGTCTCTATTACAATGAGCAGTTCTTC
CASSVGSGLYYNEQFF
>NA|TRBV7-2|NA|TRBJ2-5
TGTGCCAGCACTATTTTTTTGGGTCGGGAGACCCAGTACTTC
CASTIFLGRETQYF
>NA|TRBV5-1|NA|TRBJ2-1
TGCGCCAGCAGCTCCAAGAAGAGCTCCTACAATGAGCAGTTCTTC
CASSSKKSSYNEQFF
>once|TRBV27|NA|TRBJ2-7
TGTGCCAGCAGTTTATCGGGAGTTCAGTACTTC
CASSLSGVQYF
>NA|TRBV19|TRBD1|TRBJ2-3
TGTGCCAGTAGTAGGGACAGGGGGACGGCCACAGATACGCAGTATTTT
CASSRDRGTATDTQYF
>NA|TRBV7-2|NA|TRBJ2-3
TGTGCCAGCAGCTTCGACACGCAGTATTTT
CASSFDTQYF
>NA|TRBV5-1|NA|TRBJ2-1
TGCGCCAGCAGCATGCTCCTAGGTGCTGAGCAGTTCTTC
CASSMLLGAEQFF
>once|TRBV9|NA|TRBJ1-2
TGTGCCAGCAGCGTAGAGCCAGGACCCTATGGCTACACCTTC
CASSVEPGPYGYTF
>NA|TRBV6-5|NA|TRBJ2-1
TGTGCCAGCAGTTCCACATGGTCAGTTAATGAGCAGTTCTTC
CASSSTWSVNEQFF
>once|TRBV6-1|NA|TRBJ2-5
TGTGCCAGCAGTGAATTCTTTGCGTCAGAGACCCAGTACTTC
CASSEFFASETQYF
>NA|TRBV5-5|NA|TRBJ2-3
TGTGCCAGCAACCCTGCGCAGGGAAAGATGTCAGATACGCAGTATTTT
CASNPAQGKMSDTQYF
>NA|TRBV7-2|TRBD1|TRBJ1-5
TGTGCCAGCAGCGGAGGGGGCCCCGGCAATCAGCCCCAGCATTTT
CASSGGGPGNQPQHF
>NA|TRBV5-1|NA|TRBJ1-1
TGCGCCAGCAGCTTGGTCGGAGGCGTACTTACTGAAGCTTTCTTT
CASSLVGGVLTEAFF
>NA|TRBV6-1|NA|TRBJ1-2
TGTGCCAGCAGTGAAAGCGGAGGGCTATATGGCTACACCTTC
CASSESGGLYGYTF
>NA|TRBV6-5|NA|TRBJ1-1
TGTGCCAGCAGTTACTGGGACGAGAACACTGAAGCTTTCTTT
CASSYWDENTEAFF
>few|TRBV30|TRBD1|TRBJ1-1
TGTGCCTGGAGTCCGCACCTTCAGGGGGCCCAAGCGGATACTGAAGCTTTCTTT
CAWSPHLQGAQADTEAFF
>NA|TRBV5-1|NA|TRBJ2-2
TGCGCCAGCAGCCTGGCGTACGGAGTTGCCGGGGAGCTGTTTTTT
CASSLAYGVAGELFF
>NA|TRBV6-1|NA|TRBJ2-1
TGTGCCAGCAGTGAGTGGGAGGGGGGCTCCTACAATGAGCAGTTCTTC
CASSEWEGGSYNEQFF
>NA|TRBV7-9|NA|TRBJ2-7
TGTGCCAGCAGCTTAGCGGGGGGCCGGAGCTACGAGCAGTACTTC
CASSLAGGRSYEQYF
>NA|TRBV19|NA|TRBJ1-1
TGTGCCAGTAGTATTGATTCCAGGGGAGGGACTGAAGCTTTCTTT
CASSIDSRGGTEAFF
>NA|TRBV5-6|TRBD1|TRBJ1-1
TGTGCCAGCAGCGCCCGGACAGGGCCCGACACTGAAGCTTTCTTT
CASSARTGPDTEAFF
>NA|TRBV7-8|NA|TRBJ2-2
TGTGCCAGCAGCTCATCCGGGGAGCTGTTTTTT
CASSSSGELFF
>few|TRBV6-1|NA|TRBJ2-1
TGTGCCAGCACACTGACAAAGTCTAGGCAGTTCTTC
CASTLTKSRQFF
>NA|TRBV5-1|TRBD1|TRBJ2-4
TGCGCCAGCAGCTTTTCAGGGGGTTACATTCAGTACTTC
CASSFSGGYIQYF
>once|TRBV5-3|NA|TRBJ2-1
TGTGCCAGAAGCTTATTATATGAGCAGTTCTTC
CARSLLYEQFF
>NA|TRBV15|NA|TRBJ2-2
TGTGCCACCAGCAGGATCGACAGCGGCACCGGGGAGCTGTTTTTT
CATSRIDSGTGELFF
>NA|TRBV9|NA|TRBJ2-4
TGTGCCAGCAGCGTGGCACCGCAAACACTATCGGCCCCCAGCGCCAAAAACATTCAGTACTTC
CASSVAPQTLSAPSAKNIQYF
>NA|TRBV6-5|NA|TRBJ2-5
TGTGCCAGCAGTTATGAGGCGGGAAGAGAGACCCAGTACTTC
CASSYEAGRETQYF
>once|TRBV9|NA|TRBJ1-2
TGTGCCAGCAGCGAGGGGCCGGGACGGACACAATATGGCTACACCTTC
CASSEGPGRTQYGYTF
>few|TRBV7-9|NA|TRBJ2-7
TGTGCCAGCAGCCTCGACAGTTTGGGGCAGTACTTC
CASSLDSLGQYF
>few|TRBV15|NA|TRBJ2-1
TGTGCCACCAGCAGAGATCGGGCAGGGAACAATGAGCAGTTCTTC
CATSRDRAGNNEQFF
>NA|TRBV10-3|NA|TRBJ1-1
TGTGCCATCGCCGGTAGCATCCACGACACTGAAGCTTTCTTT
CAIAGSIHDTEAFF
>once|TRBV5-1|NA|TRBJ2-3
TGCGCCAGCAGCTTACAGGGGGGGTTTACAGATACGCAGTATTTT
CASSLQGGFTDTQYF
>NA|TRBV5-4|TRBD2|TRBJ2-7
TGTGCCAGCAGCTTGGATCGTGCGGGAGGGGGCTACGAGCAGTACTTC
CASSLDRAGGGYEQYF
>NA|TRBV19|NA|TRBJ2-1
TGTGCCAGTAGTATCGCGTTCTACAATGAGCAGTTCTTC
CASSIAFYNEQFF
>NA|TRBV25-1|NA|TRBJ2-7
TGTGCCAGCAGTGGTAACTACGAGCAGTACTTC
CASSGNYEQYF
>NA|TRBV7-9|TRBD1|TRBJ1-2
TGTGCCAGCAGCTTAGCGGGACAGGGGGACTATGGCTACACCTTC
CASSLAGQGDYGYTF
>NA|TRBV4-2|NA|TRBJ2-3
TGTGCCAGCAGCCAGGGGGGTGGAGGCACCGGAGATACGCAGTATTTT
CASSQGGGGTGDTQYF
>NA|TRBV28|NA|TRBJ1-3
TGTGCCAGCAGTTTATCGGGGCCCGGAAACACCATATATTTT
CASSLSGPGNTIYF
>NA|TRBV4-2|NA|TRBJ2-1
TGTGCCAGCAGCCCCCGCGCGTCAGTTGATGAGCAGTTCTTC
CASSPRASVDEQFF
>NA|TRBV2|NA|TRBJ2-5
TGTGCCAGCAGTGACCCGGGCCCAGAGACCCAGTACTTC
CASSDPGPETQYF